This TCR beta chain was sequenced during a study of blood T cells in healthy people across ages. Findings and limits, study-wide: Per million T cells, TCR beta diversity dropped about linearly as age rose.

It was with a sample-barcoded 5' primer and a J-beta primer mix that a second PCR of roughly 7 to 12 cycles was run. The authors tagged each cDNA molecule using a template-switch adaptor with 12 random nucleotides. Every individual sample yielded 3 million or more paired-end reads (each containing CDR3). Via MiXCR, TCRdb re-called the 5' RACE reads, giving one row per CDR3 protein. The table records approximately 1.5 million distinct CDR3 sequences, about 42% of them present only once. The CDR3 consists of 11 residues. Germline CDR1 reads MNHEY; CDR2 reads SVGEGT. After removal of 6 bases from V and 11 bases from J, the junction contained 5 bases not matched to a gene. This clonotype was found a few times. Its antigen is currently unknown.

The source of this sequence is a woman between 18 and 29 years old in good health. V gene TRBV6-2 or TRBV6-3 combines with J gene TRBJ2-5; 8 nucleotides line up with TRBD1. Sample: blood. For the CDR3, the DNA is TGTGCCAGCAGAGCGGACAGGGAGCAGTACTTC. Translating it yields CASRADREQYF.